This T cell receptor beta chain was sequenced in a study of blood T cell repertoires in COVID-19. Study as a whole: Spain, Italy and the United States supplied samples that represented acute and convalescent COVID-19. The analysed material was cDNA or gDNA that came from T cells, B-cell-depleted T cells, or PBMCs.

V was clipped by 5 bases and J by 2 bases, with 13 bases between them. CDR1 and CDR2 from the germline V gene are MDHEN and SYDVKM. The CDR3 contains 15 residues. Original analysis: Quantification of nucleated cells was approximated via reference gene primer amplification. The method was immunoSEQ multiplex PCR; TCRdb's version includes in-frame clones alone and lacks a portion of them. V and J calls and clone size come straight from that table; D and trimming were deduced from the DNA. Among 68,000 or so clones listed, roughly 84% were seen once. This TCR came from a woman aged 50 to 60 with acute or convalescent COVID-19. Sequenced input: peripheral blood. The chain joins TRBV28 to TRBJ1-3, with D perhaps TRBD1 (5 bases). In nucleotides, the CDR3 is TGTGCCAGCAGTCCGTGGGGGGTCGCTGGAAACACCATATATTTT. This sequence encodes CASSPWGVAGNTIYF.